The next 18 T cell receptor beta chains were all read from a single sample in a study of shared T cell receptors in the human thymus. Here immunoSEQ multiplex PCR was the method, and the copy in TCRdb shows in-frame clones only, minus some. Of hundreds of thousands of clones detected, around 87% appear once; the ten largest clones hold roughly 0.0097%. The same sample was also studied in work on human thymus T cells.

Sequenced input: thymocytes. These receptors came from a boy in the first two years of life with a congenital heart defect.

V is TRBV14 and J is TRBJ2-7; 7 bases agree with TRBD1. The CDR3 loop spans 14 amino acids. Germline CDR1 reads SGHDN; CDR2 reads FVKESK. The junction had 5 bases not matched to a gene; V was cut back by 4 bases and J by 2 bases. The CDR3 region is CASSLRQGPYEQYF. As DNA, the CDR3 is TGTGCCAGCAGCCTCAGACAGGGTCCCTACGAGCAGTACTTC.

This clone was picked up one time. The genes are TRBV4-2 and TRBJ2-6; tentative D call: TRBD1 (7 bases). V was shortened by 5 bases and J by 0 bases, with 17 bases between the two germline ends. Germline lookup yields CDR1 LGHNA and CDR2 YNFKEQ. The CDR3 length is 18 residues. CDR3 loop: CASSRRGTVPSGANVLTF. The CDR3 DNA reads as TGTGCCAGCAGCAGGAGGGGGACAGTACCCTCTGGGGCCAACGTCCTGACTTTC.

The chain combines TRBV4-2 with TRBJ2-1; possibly TRBD2 for D (6 bases). CDR1 is LGHNA and CDR2 is YNFKEQ in the germline V gene. V dropped 0 bases and J dropped 0 bases, with 30 bases sitting between them. This CDR3 is built from 23 residues. The CDR3 DNA sequence: TGTGCCAGCAGCCAAGAGGGGGGTAGGCCGGGACCTAACGCCCTCAGCTCCTACAATGAGCAGTTCTTC. Translation: CASSQEGGRPGPNALSSYNEQFF.

The chain has TRBV27 and TRBJ2-7, with D maybe TRBD1 (6 bases). Germline assignment: CDR1 MNHEY and CDR2 SMNVEV (reference sequence). The V and J ends lost 4 bases and 4 bases respectively, with 23 bases between them. The CDR3 extends over 17 amino acids. The CDR3 loop is CASSSSTPQGRDYEQYF. The CDR3 bases are TGTGCCAGCAGTTCTTCCACACCCCAGGGGCGAGATTACGAGCAGTACTTC.

This clone came up a few times. The chain couples TRBV2 to TRBJ2-7; 7 bases align to TRBD1. The CDR3 has 15 amino acids. With 3 bases clipped from V and 1 base from J, the junction kept 6 bases outside the gene matches. The germline gives CDR1 SNHLY, CDR2 FYNNEI. DNA of the CDR3: TGTGCCAGCAGTGAGCGTCGGGACAGTTCCTACGAGCAGTACTTC. Protein product: CASSERRDSSYEQYF.

The V call is TRBV19, the J call TRBJ2-7, with 8 bases identical to TRBD1. The CDR3 runs to 13 residues. V shed 6 bases, J shed 5 bases, and the junction held 6 bases outside the gene matches. Germline CDR1 LNHDA, CDR2 SQIVND (reference sequence). Written as DNA, the CDR3 is TGTGCCAGTAGCCTGGACAGGGCGGACGAGCAGTACTTC. Its protein product is CASSLDRADEQYF.

The chain couples TRBV21-1 to TRBJ2-7; no DNA check was done on the table's D call, TRBD2. TRBV21-1 is designated a pseudogene. The CDR3 extends over 15 amino acids. CDR3 protein: CASSKFGGPSYEQYF. CDR3 coding DNA: TGTGCCAGCAGCAAATTCGGGGGACCCTCCTACGAGCAGTACTTC.

This clone turned up a few times. V and J are TRBV21-1 and TRBJ2-7; the table's D call TRBD1 went unverified against the DNA. TRBV21-1 is a pseudogene. This CDR3 is 19 amino acids long. The CDR3 coding sequence is TGTGCCAGCAGCAAAGAAGGGCCTAAACGGGGGACAGGGGCCTACGAGCAGTACTTC. Protein sequence: CASSKEGPKRGTGAYEQYF.

This chain connects TRBV4-1 to TRBJ2-4; 9 positions match TRBD1. Germline assignment: CDR1 MGHRA and CDR2 YSYEKL. This CDR3 has 19 amino acids. The V segment lost 2 bases and the J segment 0 bases; nucleotides outside the gene matches: 11. DNA for the CDR3: TGCGCCAGCAGCCAAACGGGACAGGGAATTGGAATAGCCAAAAACATTCAGTACTTC. It encodes CASSQTGQGIGIAKNIQYF.

The V and J genes are TRBV5-1 and TRBJ2-1; the D gene is possibly TRBD2 (6 bases). V lost 0 bases to trimming and J lost 7 bases, with 14 bases between them. The CDR3 spans 15 residues. Looked up from germline, CDR1 is SGHRS and CDR2 is YFSETQ. CDR3 region: CASSLERGIENEQFF. As DNA, the CDR3 is TGCGCCAGCAGCTTGGAACGGGGGATTGAGAATGAGCAGTTCTTC. Based on the CDR3 plus reference TRBV5-1 and TRBJ2-1, the full variable domain is KAGVTQTPRYLIKTRGQQVTLSCSPISGHRSVSWYQQTPGQGLQFLFEYFSETQRNKGNFPGRFSGRQFSNSRSEMNVSTLELGDSALYLCASSLERGIENEQFFGPGTRLTVL.

This rearrangement joins TRBV6-6 to TRBJ2-1, with 8 bases fitting TRBD1. Germline CDR1 MNHNY, CDR2 SVGAGI (reference sequence). The CDR3 is made up of 15 amino acids. V dropped 2 bases and J dropped 5; count of bases not matched to a gene: 5. The CDR3 coding sequence is TGTGCCAGCAGTTACGGACAGGGCGACCACAATGAGCAGTTCTTC. Translation gives CASSYGQGDHNEQFF.

V usage is TRBV27 and J usage is TRBJ2-2; 8 nucleotides agree with TRBD1. The germline gives CDR1 MNHEY, CDR2 SMNVEV (reference sequence). Trimming took 8 bases from V and 6 from J; bases not matched to a gene: 11. This CDR3 region has 15 residues. Here the CDR3 reads CASLGRQGMAGELFF. As DNA, the CDR3 is TGTGCCAGCCTGGGGCGACAGGGGATGGCCGGGGAGCTGTTTTTT.

This sequence joins TRBV9 and TRBJ2-2; a possible D gene is TRBD1 (7 bases). In germline, CDR1 is SGDLS, CDR2 YYNGEE. V was pared by 0 bases and J by 9 bases, with 15 bases between. This CDR3 has 15 residues. DNA of the CDR3: TGTGCCAGCAGCGTAGAGGAGGGGGCAGTGAGGGAGCTGTTTTTT. Amino acid sequence: CASSVEEGAVRELFF.

The rearrangement links TRBV21-1 to TRBJ2-7; TRBD2, as called in the table, went unchecked against the DNA. TRBV21-1 is tagged as a pseudogene. This CDR3 is 17 amino acids long. CDR3 amino acids: CASSNFMLGLGSYEQYF. CDR3 in DNA: TGTGCCAGCAGCAATTTTATGTTGGGACTAGGGTCCTACGAGCAGTACTTC.

The chain recombines TRBV7-2 with TRBJ2-1; D gene unclear. This CDR3 spans 16 amino acids. Deletions cut 3 bases from V and 5 bases from J, with 17 bases between. Germline values: CDR1 SGHTA, CDR2 FQGNSA. The CDR3 coding sequence is TGTGCCAGCAGCTTGTTTGGCAGGTCGGTCCACAATGAGCAGTTCTTC. Amino acid sequence: CASSLFGRSVHNEQFF.

The genes are TRBV1 and TRBJ2-5; TRBD2, the table's D call, was not compared with the DNA. TRBV1 is annotated as a pseudogene. CDR3 length: 16 residues. Here the CDR3 DNA reads TGCACCAGCAGCCAAGCCTCCCGCGACTACCAAGAGACCCAGTACTTC. This gives the protein CTSSQASRDYQETQYF.

The rearrangement links TRBV7-6 to TRBJ2-2, with D possibly TRBD2 on 6 matching bases. Germline V gene lookup returns CDR1 SGHVS and CDR2 FNYEAQ. Deletions cut 5 bases from V and 0 bases from J, with 16 bases between. The CDR3 has 17 amino acids. The CDR3, as DNA: TGTGCCAGCAGCAACCGCGGGGTAGCAGCGAACACCGGGGAGCTGTTTTTT. It encodes CASSNRGVAANTGELFF.

This clone was observed a few times. The chain combines TRBV4-3 with TRBJ2-1; D not resolved. The CDR3 has 10 residues. Trimming took off 2 bases at V and 10 bases at J, with 3 bases between the two ends. The V gene's germline CDR1 is LGHNA and CDR2 YSLEER. CDR3 residues: CASSQTEQFF. The CDR3, as DNA: TGCGCCAGCAGCCAAACAGAGCAGTTCTTC.